This T cell receptor beta chain is from a study of lymphopenia after photon versus proton radiotherapy. Overall study results and limits: Post-nadir diversity loss with photons came from oligoclonal expansion, particularly CD8+ Temra cells. Post-nadir TCR diversity decline inversely tracked overall survival among those who died. Relative stability marked proton patients; photon patients lost diversity and naive cells. Better survival with proton therapy was suggested as possible, not demonstrated.

As regards this clone: Its specificity is unknown. The sample contains more than one DNA sequence encoding this CDR3.

Clones were read by immunoSEQ multiplex PCR, and TCRdb kept only the in-frame ones, dropping some. Of over 50,000 clones listed, around 85% are singletons. V lost 3 bases and J lost 1, with 0 bases in between. The CDR3 is made up of 11 amino acids. Germline CDR1 reads SEHNR; CDR2 reads FQNEAQ (reference sequence). The specimen comprised peripheral blood, sampled from a patient treated with photon-based radiotherapy. The chain has TRBV7-9 and TRBJ1-1; no clear D gene. This receptor was identified in a man aged 40-50 years with gastric cancer. DNA of the CDR3: TGTGCCAGCAGCTTGAACACTGAAGCTTTCTTT. This translates into CASSLNTEAFF.